The rows below give T cell receptor beta chains drawn from one sample of a study of blood T cell repertoires in COVID-19. Assay: immunoSEQ multiplex PCR; the TCRdb copy retains only in-frame clones and omits some. The data contain 80,000 or so clones, roughly 85% of them singletons. The specimen sequenced was peripheral blood. Source of these receptors: an older woman with acute or convalescent COVID-19. CDR3s include the opening cysteine and the closing phenylalanine or tryptophan. A D gene is named only where the DNA matches it firmly. Not every row has a clone size; where given, it reads once, few, many or a size class.

TRBJ2-7 NA TRBV7-8 NA CASSFAQGNSYEQYF TGTGCCAGCAGCTTTGCTCAGGGTAATTCCTACGAGCAGTACTTC
TRBJ1-2 NA TRBV19 TRBD1 CASSSSNRGRILGYTF TGTGCCAGTAGTAGTTCAAACAGGGGTCGTATACTTGGCTACACCTTC
TRBJ2-1 NA TRBV7-9 TRBD2 CASSLIQRGNNEQFF TGTGCCAGCAGCTTAATCCAGCGGGGAAACAATGAGCAGTTCTTC
TRBJ2-2 NA TRBV14 TRBD1 CASSQRGPAELFF TGTGCCAGCAGCCAAAGGGGGCCGGCTGAGCTGTTTTTT
TRBJ2-2 NA TRBV7-2 TRBD1 CASSLPRGLLELFF TGTGCCAGCAGCTTACCCAGGGGGCTTTTAGAGCTGTTTTTT
TRBJ2-7 NA TRBV2 NA CASSELVSEQYF TGTGCCAGCAGTGAATTGGTGAGCGAGCAGTACTTC
TRBJ2-1 NA TRBV5-5 TRBD2 CASSPLAGGYNEQFF TGTGCCAGCAGTCCGCTAGCGGGAGGGTACAATGAGCAGTTCTTC
TRBJ1-3 NA TRBV19 TRBD1 CASSGDRVGNTIYF TGTGCCAGTAGTGGCGACAGGGTCGGAAACACCATATATTTT
TRBJ1-2 few TRBV18 NA CASSPPQREEYGYTF TGTGCCAGCTCACCACCTCAGAGGGAGGAGTATGGCTACACCTTC
TRBJ2-7 NA TRBV25-1 TRBD1 CASSEGTGYYEQYF TGTGCCAGCAGTGAGGGGACAGGATACTACGAGCAGTACTTC
TRBJ2-7 NA TRBV2 TRBD1 CASSAGTGKYEQYF TGTGCCAGCAGTGCCGGGACAGGCAAATACGAGCAGTACTTC
TRBJ2-7 NA TRBV2 TRBD1 CASRNNRGLGSEQYF TGTGCCAGCAGAAACAACAGGGGGCTTGGGAGCGAGCAGTACTTC
TRBJ2-2 NA TRBV5-8 NA CASSLVSYTGELFF TGTGCCAGCAGCTTGGTCTCGTACACCGGGGAGCTGTTTTTT
TRBJ2-1 NA TRBV6-2/TRBV6-3 TRBD2 CASSRLAGAYNEQFF TGTGCCAGCAGCCGACTAGCGGGAGCCTACAATGAGCAGTTCTTC
TRBJ1-3 NA TRBV4-2 NA CASSQENPGTSGNTIYF TGTGCCAGCAGCCAAGAGAACCCAGGTACCTCTGGAAACACCATATATTTT
TRBJ2-2 NA TRBV4-1 NA CASSPPAVRFAGELFF TGCGCCAGCAGCCCCCCAGCGGTGAGGTTTGCCGGGGAGCTGTTTTTT
TRBJ2-7 NA TRBV27 NA CASSRTQTADDLYEQYF TGTGCCAGCAGTCGAACCCAAACAGCGGACGACCTCTACGAGCAGTACTTC
TRBJ1-1 NA TRBV7-3 TRBD1 CASSSNGQGTEAFF TGTGCCAGCAGCTCGAACGGACAGGGCACTGAAGCTTTCTTT
TRBJ2-7 once TRBV10-3 TRBD2 CAIRGTSASYEQYF TGTGCCATCAGGGGGACTAGCGCCTCCTACGAGCAGTACTTC
TRBJ2-2 NA TRBV10-3 TRBD2 CAIKLAGDTGELFF TGTGCCATCAAACTAGCGGGAGACACCGGGGAGCTGTTTTTT
TRBJ1-3 NA TRBV11-2 NA CASSALVGFSGNTIYF TGTGCCAGCAGCGCCCTCGTCGGTTTTTCTGGAAACACCATATATTTT
TRBJ1-4 NA TRBV6-2/TRBV6-3 NA CASSLTVYDEKLFF TGTGCCAGCAGTTTGACAGTCTATGATGAAAAACTGTTTTTT
TRBJ1-1 NA TRBV7-6 TRBD1 CASSLGGQGRMNTEAFF TGTGCCAGCAGCTTAGGGGGACAGGGTAGGATGAACACTGAAGCTTTCTTT
TRBJ1-2 NA TRBV6-2/TRBV6-3 NA CASSYSTGSGYGYTF TGTGCCAGCAGTTACTCGACAGGCTCCGGCTATGGCTACACCTTC
TRBJ2-3 once TRBV7-2 NA CASSLLRSDTQYF TGTGCCAGCAGCTTGTTGAGGTCAGATACGCAGTATTTT
TRBJ2-1 NA TRBV6-2/TRBV6-3 NA CASSYPPQSYNEQFF TGTGCCAGCAGTTACCCGCCACAATCCTACAATGAGCAGTTCTTC
TRBJ1-1 NA TRBV7-8 NA CASSWGGGKKNTEAFF TGTGCCAGCAGCTGGGGAGGGGGGAAAAAGAACACTGAAGCTTTCTTT
TRBJ1-3 NA TRBV7-7 TRBD1 CASSLEQGAKGNTIYF TGTGCCAGCAGCTTAGAGCAGGGGGCAAAAGGAAACACCATATATTTT
TRBJ1-1 NA TRBV3-1/TRBV3-2 TRBD1 CASSQGLQQGREVTFF TGTGCCAGCAGCCAAGGGCTACAACAGGGGAGAGAGGTAACTTTCTTT
TRBJ1-1 NA TRBV2 TRBD1 CASNRGMNTEAFF TGTGCCAGCAACAGGGGGATGAACACTGAAGCTTTCTTT
TRBJ1-3 NA TRBV3-1/TRBV3-2 TRBD1 CASSLPGGTGGNTIYF TGTGCCAGCAGTCTACCAGGGGGGACAGGAGGAAACACCATATATTTT
TRBJ2-7 NA TRBV7-9 NA CASSLPETYEQYF TGTGCCAGCAGCTTACCGGAGACCTACGAGCAGTACTTC
TRBJ2-1 NA TRBV28 TRBD2 CASSSGGPAGNEQFF TGTGCCAGCAGTTCCGGAGGGCCAGCGGGGAATGAGCAGTTCTTC
TRBJ2-1 NA TRBV5-4 TRBD2 CASSPGLAASNEQFF TGTGCCAGCAGCCCGGGACTAGCGGCGAGCAATGAGCAGTTCTTC
TRBJ1-2 once TRBV29-1 TRBD1 CSVIQGASGYTF TGCAGCGTGATACAGGGGGCATCTGGCTACACCTTC
TRBJ1-3 NA TRBV19 NA CARGESGLSLSGNTIYF TGTGCCAGAGGGGAATCCGGGCTTTCTCTCTCTGGAAACACCATATATTTT
TRBJ1-6 NA TRBV2 NA CASSQGSYNSPLHF TGTGCCAGCTCACAGGGCTCCTATAATTCACCCCTCCACTTT
TRBJ1-5 once TRBV19 NA CASSIDQNQPQHF TGTGCCAGTAGTATAGATCAAAATCAGCCCCAGCATTTT
TRBJ2-7 few TRBV6-6 TRBD1 CASSYSDRDAYEQYF TGTGCCAGCAGTTACTCCGACAGGGACGCCTACGAGCAGTACTTC